A selection of T cell receptor beta chains follows, all from one sample in a study of blood T cell repertoires in COVID-19. Clones were sequenced by immunoSEQ multiplex PCR, and TCRdb holds only the in-frame ones, with some missing. The table lists tens of thousands of clones, about nine tenths of them singletons. What was sequenced was peripheral blood. Receptors originate from a woman older than 75 with acute or convalescent COVID-19. The CDR3 runs from the conserved cysteine through the conserved F or W. The order of the fields is J gene, clone size, V gene, D gene, CDR3 protein, CDR3 DNA. A D gene is named only where the DNA matches it firmly. A row's size may be missing; if present it is once, few, many or a size class.

J gene: TRBJ2-4
clone size: -
V gene: TRBV3-1/TRBV3-2
D gene: TRBD1
CDR3 protein: CASSLGTASRDIQYF
CDR3 DNA: TGTGCCAGCAGCCTGGGGACAGCTAGTAGGGACATTCAGTACTTC

J gene: TRBJ1-6
clone size: -
V gene: TRBV30
D gene: -
CDR3 protein: CAWSYIRVNSPLHF
CDR3 DNA: TGTGCCTGGAGTTACATCAGGGTTAATTCACCCCTCCACTTT

J gene: TRBJ2-7
clone size: -
V gene: TRBV12-3/TRBV12-4
D gene: -
CDR3 protein: CASSKTVPYEQYF
CDR3 DNA: TGTGCCAGCAGTAAGACAGTCCCCTACGAGCAGTACTTC

J gene: TRBJ1-6
clone size: -
V gene: TRBV19
D gene: -
CDR3 protein: CASSITLGGNSPLHF
CDR3 DNA: TGTGCCAGTAGTATCACCCTAGGGGGAAATTCACCCCTCCACTTT

J gene: TRBJ2-1
clone size: few
V gene: TRBV7-9
D gene: TRBD1
CDR3 protein: CASSLRGQGSNEQFF
CDR3 DNA: TGTGCCAGCAGCTTAAGGGGACAGGGGTCAAATGAGCAGTTCTTC

J gene: TRBJ1-6
clone size: once
V gene: TRBV13
D gene: -
CDR3 protein: CASSQLYNSPLHF
CDR3 DNA: TGTGCCAGCAGCCAACTTTATAATTCACCCCTCCACTTT

J gene: TRBJ2-3
clone size: -
V gene: TRBV2
D gene: -
CDR3 protein: CASSARRTSTDTQYF
CDR3 DNA: TGTGCCAGCAGCGCCCGACGGACAAGCACAGATACGCAGTATTTT

J gene: TRBJ2-3
clone size: once
V gene: TRBV12-3/TRBV12-4
D gene: TRBD1
CDR3 protein: CASRGQLDTQYF
CDR3 DNA: TGTGCCAGCAGGGGACAGTTAGATACGCAGTATTTT

J gene: TRBJ1-4
clone size: once
V gene: TRBV7-8
D gene: -
CDR3 protein: CASSLGGGGEKLFF
CDR3 DNA: TGTGCCAGCAGCTTAGGAGGGGGTGGGGAAAAACTGTTTTTT

J gene: TRBJ2-5
clone size: -
V gene: TRBV7-7
D gene: -
CDR3 protein: CASSTARDREKETQYF
CDR3 DNA: TGTGCCAGCAGCACAGCACGGGACCGGGAGAAAGAGACCCAGTACTTC

J gene: TRBJ2-3
clone size: -
V gene: TRBV5-1
D gene: TRBD1
CDR3 protein: CASSIRQGASDTQYF
CDR3 DNA: TGCGCCAGCAGCATTCGACAGGGGGCCTCAGATACGCAGTATTTT

J gene: TRBJ2-7
clone size: -
V gene: TRBV28
D gene: TRBD2
CDR3 protein: CASTRIAGDSYEQYF
CDR3 DNA: TGTGCCAGCACAAGAATAGCGGGAGACTCCTACGAGCAGTACTTC

J gene: TRBJ1-2
clone size: -
V gene: TRBV4-2
D gene: -
CDR3 protein: CASSHEPGRSVGGYTF
CDR3 DNA: TGTGCCAGCAGCCACGAACCAGGGCGGTCGGTTGGAGGCTACACCTTC

J gene: TRBJ1-2
clone size: -
V gene: TRBV19
D gene: -
CDR3 protein: CASSTDSSTNYGYTF
CDR3 DNA: TGTGCCAGTAGTACGGACAGCTCTACTAACTATGGCTACACCTTC

J gene: TRBJ1-5
clone size: once
V gene: TRBV28
D gene: TRBD1
CDR3 protein: CAIATGTGVPQPQHF
CDR3 DNA: TGTGCCATTGCGACCGGGACAGGGGTCCCTCAGCCCCAGCATTTT

J gene: TRBJ2-2
clone size: -
V gene: TRBV7-7
D gene: -
CDR3 protein: CASSPDRMNTGELFF
CDR3 DNA: TGTGCCAGCAGCCCTGACAGGATGAACACCGGGGAGCTGTTTTTT

J gene: TRBJ1-2
clone size: once
V gene: TRBV5-1
D gene: -
CDR3 protein: CASSLQEAYGYTF
CDR3 DNA: TGCGCCAGCAGCTTGCAGGAGGCCTATGGCTACACCTTC

J gene: TRBJ1-5
clone size: -
V gene: TRBV15
D gene: TRBD1
CDR3 protein: CATSNRGRGNQPQHF
CDR3 DNA: TGTGCCACCAGCAACAGGGGCAGGGGCAATCAGCCCCAGCATTTT

J gene: TRBJ1-5
clone size: few
V gene: TRBV3-1/TRBV3-2
D gene: -
CDR3 protein: CASSPASRGQPQHF
CDR3 DNA: TGTGCCAGCAGCCCAGCTTCGCGGGGTCAGCCCCAGCATTTT

J gene: TRBJ1-1
clone size: -
V gene: TRBV18
D gene: -
CDR3 protein: CASSPTVTGLSEAFF
CDR3 DNA: TGTGCCAGCTCACCGACCGTAACAGGTTTATCTGAAGCTTTCTTT

J gene: TRBJ1-4
clone size: -
V gene: TRBV5-5
D gene: -
CDR3 protein: CASSLWGRSEKLFF
CDR3 DNA: TGTGCCAGCAGCTTGTGGGGGCGAAGTGAAAAACTGTTTTTT

J gene: TRBJ1-3
clone size: once
V gene: TRBV2
D gene: -
CDR3 protein: CASSEQASSGNTIYF
CDR3 DNA: TGTGCCAGCAGTGAACAGGCGAGCTCTGGAAACACCATATATTTT

J gene: TRBJ1-5
clone size: -
V gene: TRBV2
D gene: -
CDR3 protein: CASSEARGSDQPQHF
CDR3 DNA: TGTGCCAGCAGTGAAGCGCGGGGGAGCGATCAGCCCCAGCATTTT

J gene: TRBJ2-1
clone size: -
V gene: TRBV7-3
D gene: TRBD2
CDR3 protein: CASSAGTSGRNEQFF
CDR3 DNA: TGTGCCAGCAGCGCAGGGACTAGCGGCCGCAATGAGCAGTTCTTC

J gene: TRBJ1-5
clone size: -
V gene: TRBV2
D gene: TRBD1
CDR3 protein: CASRPDRGSNQPQHF
CDR3 DNA: TGTGCCAGCAGACCCGACAGGGGAAGCAATCAGCCCCAGCATTTT

J gene: TRBJ2-1
clone size: -
V gene: TRBV2
D gene: TRBD1
CDR3 protein: CASSDQGEVEQFF
CDR3 DNA: TGTGCCAGCAGTGACCAGGGGGAAGTTGAGCAGTTCTTC

J gene: TRBJ2-7
clone size: -
V gene: TRBV20-1
D gene: TRBD2
CDR3 protein: CSASVPIGRVDEQYF
CDR3 DNA: TGCAGTGCTAGTGTCCCTATCGGGAGGGTTGACGAGCAGTACTTC

J gene: TRBJ2-3
clone size: -
V gene: TRBV10-3
D gene: TRBD1
CDR3 protein: CAAGTGQPTDTQYF
CDR3 DNA: TGTGCCGCCGGGACAGGCCAGCCTACAGATACGCAGTATTTT

J gene: TRBJ2-3
clone size: -
V gene: TRBV24-1
D gene: -
CDR3 protein: CATSDPLQGSDTQYF
CDR3 DNA: TGTGCCACCAGTGACCCCTTACAGGGCTCAGATACGCAGTATTTT

J gene: TRBJ2-5
clone size: -
V gene: TRBV19
D gene: TRBD1
CDR3 protein: CASGQGASETQYF
CDR3 DNA: TGTGCCAGTGGTCAGGGGGCCTCGGAGACCCAGTACTTC

J gene: TRBJ2-1
clone size: -
V gene: TRBV4-3
D gene: TRBD2
CDR3 protein: CASSQDDLAGGLNEQFF
CDR3 DNA: TGCGCCAGCAGCCAAGATGACCTAGCGGGGGGACTTAATGAGCAGTTCTTC

J gene: TRBJ1-3
clone size: once
V gene: TRBV7-6
D gene: TRBD1
CDR3 protein: CASSLGTGVGTSGNTIYF
CDR3 DNA: TGTGCCAGCAGCCTCGGGACAGGGGTAGGGACCTCTGGAAACACCATATATTTT

J gene: TRBJ1-1
clone size: -
V gene: TRBV7-2
D gene: TRBD1
CDR3 protein: CASSLGQQRTEAFF
CDR3 DNA: TGTGCCAGCAGCCTGGGACAGCAACGGACTGAAGCTTTCTTT

J gene: TRBJ2-3
clone size: -
V gene: TRBV10-3
D gene: TRBD2
CDR3 protein: CAISEGAGGPSDTQYF
CDR3 DNA: TGTGCCATCAGTGAGGGAGCGGGGGGGCCATCCGATACGCAGTATTTT

J gene: TRBJ2-1
clone size: -
V gene: TRBV4-3
D gene: -
CDR3 protein: CASSPTGLYNEQFF
CDR3 DNA: TGCGCCAGCAGCCCCACAGGGTTGTACAATGAGCAGTTCTTC

J gene: TRBJ1-3
clone size: -
V gene: TRBV28
D gene: -
CDR3 protein: CASSTTKGNTIYF
CDR3 DNA: TGTGCCAGCAGCACCACTAAAGGAAACACCATATATTTT

J gene: TRBJ1-6
clone size: few
V gene: TRBV3-1/TRBV3-2
D gene: -
CDR3 protein: CASSQDSPGNNSPLHF
CDR3 DNA: TGTGCCAGCAGCCAAGATTCCCCGGGGAATAATTCACCCCTCCACTTT

J gene: TRBJ2-2
clone size: -
V gene: TRBV5-1
D gene: TRBD2
CDR3 protein: CASSSLAGTTGELFF
CDR3 DNA: TGCGCCAGCAGCTCACTAGCGGGGACCACCGGGGAGCTGTTTTTT

J gene: TRBJ1-3
clone size: -
V gene: TRBV4-2
D gene: TRBD1
CDR3 protein: CASSPQDRAPGNTIYF
CDR3 DNA: TGTGCCAGCAGCCCCCAAGACAGGGCGCCGGGAAACACCATATATTTT

J gene: TRBJ2-2
clone size: few
V gene: TRBV7-9
D gene: TRBD1
CDR3 protein: CASSTRTGRGGFAPPGELFF
CDR3 DNA: TGTGCCAGCAGCACCCGGACAGGACGAGGGGGTTTCGCTCCCCCCGGGGAGCTGTTTTTT

J gene: TRBJ1-5
clone size: -
V gene: TRBV19
D gene: TRBD1
CDR3 protein: CASSIPPWDRGQQPQHF
CDR3 DNA: TGTGCCAGTAGTATCCCCCCGTGGGACAGGGGCCAGCAGCCCCAGCATTTT

J gene: TRBJ2-7
clone size: -
V gene: TRBV29-1
D gene: -
CDR3 protein: CSVAVDREQYF
CDR3 DNA: TGCAGCGTCGCGGTCGATCGGGAGCAGTACTTC

J gene: TRBJ2-1
clone size: -
V gene: TRBV28
D gene: TRBD1
CDR3 protein: CASSLGQGAIGYNEQFF
CDR3 DNA: TGTGCCAGCAGTCTCGGACAGGGGGCTATAGGCTACAATGAGCAGTTCTTC

J gene: TRBJ1-1
clone size: -
V gene: TRBV5-1
D gene: TRBD1
CDR3 protein: CASSLAPTGVNTEAFF
CDR3 DNA: TGCGCCAGCAGCCTAGCGCCGACAGGGGTGAACACTGAAGCTTTCTTT

J gene: TRBJ2-7
clone size: -
V gene: TRBV5-4
D gene: -
CDR3 protein: CASSPGSAHSYEQYF
CDR3 DNA: TGTGCCAGCAGCCCGGGTTCAGCGCACTCCTACGAGCAGTACTTC

J gene: TRBJ2-1
clone size: -
V gene: TRBV20-1
D gene: -
CDR3 protein: CSASPGSKEQFF
CDR3 DNA: TGCAGTGCTAGTCCCGGGAGTAAGGAGCAGTTCTTC

J gene: TRBJ1-1
clone size: -
V gene: TRBV18
D gene: -
CDR3 protein: CASSPIQDLGAEAFF
CDR3 DNA: TGTGCCAGCTCACCAATACAGGATCTAGGGGCTGAAGCTTTCTTT

J gene: TRBJ2-5
clone size: -
V gene: TRBV9
D gene: TRBD2
CDR3 protein: CASSPHSREGQETQYF
CDR3 DNA: TGTGCCAGCAGCCCCCACTCCCGGGAGGGGCAAGAGACCCAGTACTTC

J gene: TRBJ1-5
clone size: -
V gene: TRBV19
D gene: TRBD1
CDR3 protein: CASSSLDRAGNQPQHF
CDR3 DNA: TGTGCCAGTAGTTCCCTGGACAGGGCGGGCAATCAGCCCCAGCATTTT

J gene: TRBJ1-3
clone size: -
V gene: TRBV18
D gene: TRBD1
CDR3 protein: CASSHSEQGSGNTIYF
CDR3 DNA: TGTGCCAGCTCACACTCCGAACAGGGGTCCGGAAACACCATATATTTT

J gene: TRBJ2-7
clone size: -
V gene: TRBV6-5
D gene: TRBD2
CDR3 protein: CASSLGLAAKEQYF
CDR3 DNA: TGTGCCAGCAGTTTGGGACTAGCGGCTAAGGAGCAGTACTTC

J gene: TRBJ1-1
clone size: -
V gene: TRBV2
D gene: -
CDR3 protein: CASSERGGDTEAFF
CDR3 DNA: TGTGCCAGCAGTGAACGGGGGGGTGACACTGAAGCTTTCTTT

J gene: TRBJ2-5
clone size: -
V gene: TRBV27
D gene: TRBD2
CDR3 protein: CASSSQPTSGLQETQYF
CDR3 DNA: TGTGCCAGCAGTTCCCAACCGACTAGCGGGCTTCAAGAGACCCAGTACTTC